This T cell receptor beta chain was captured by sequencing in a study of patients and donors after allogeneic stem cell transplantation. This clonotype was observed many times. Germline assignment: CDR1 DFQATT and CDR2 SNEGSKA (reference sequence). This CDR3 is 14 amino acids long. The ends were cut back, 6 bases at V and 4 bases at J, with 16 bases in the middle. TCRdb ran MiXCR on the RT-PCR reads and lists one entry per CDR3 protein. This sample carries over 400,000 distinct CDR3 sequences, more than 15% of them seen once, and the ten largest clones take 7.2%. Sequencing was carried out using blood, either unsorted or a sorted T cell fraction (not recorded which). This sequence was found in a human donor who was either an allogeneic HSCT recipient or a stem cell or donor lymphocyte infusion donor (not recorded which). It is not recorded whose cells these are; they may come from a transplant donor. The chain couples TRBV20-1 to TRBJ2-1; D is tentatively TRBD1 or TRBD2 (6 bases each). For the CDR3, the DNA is TGCAGTGCAAATGGAGGGGGGCCATACAATGAGCAGTTCTTC. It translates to CSANGGGPYNEQFF.